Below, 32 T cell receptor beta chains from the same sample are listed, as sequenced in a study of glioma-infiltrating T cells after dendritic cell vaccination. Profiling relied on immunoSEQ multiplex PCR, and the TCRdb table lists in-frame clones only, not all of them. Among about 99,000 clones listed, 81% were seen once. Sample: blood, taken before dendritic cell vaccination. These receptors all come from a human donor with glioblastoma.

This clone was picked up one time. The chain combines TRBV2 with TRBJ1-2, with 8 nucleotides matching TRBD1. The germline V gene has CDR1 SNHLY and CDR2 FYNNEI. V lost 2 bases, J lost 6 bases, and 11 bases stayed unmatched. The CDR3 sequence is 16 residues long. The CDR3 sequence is CASSEKWLDRVNGYTF. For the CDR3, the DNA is TGTGCCAGCAGTGAAAAGTGGCTGGACAGGGTAAATGGCTACACCTTC.

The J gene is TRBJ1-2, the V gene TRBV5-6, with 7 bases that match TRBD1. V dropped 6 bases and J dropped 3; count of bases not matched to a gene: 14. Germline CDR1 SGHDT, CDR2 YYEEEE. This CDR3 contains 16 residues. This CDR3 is CASTLPRTGQYYGYTF. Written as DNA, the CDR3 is TGTGCCAGCACCCTTCCTAGGACAGGACAATACTATGGCTACACCTTC.

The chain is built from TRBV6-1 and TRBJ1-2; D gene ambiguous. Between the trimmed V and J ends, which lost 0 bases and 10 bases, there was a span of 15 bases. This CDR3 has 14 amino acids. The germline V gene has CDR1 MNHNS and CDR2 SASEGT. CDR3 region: CASSEALPGIDYTF. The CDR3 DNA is TGTGCCAGCAGTGAAGCGCTTCCGGGGATCGACTACACCTTC.

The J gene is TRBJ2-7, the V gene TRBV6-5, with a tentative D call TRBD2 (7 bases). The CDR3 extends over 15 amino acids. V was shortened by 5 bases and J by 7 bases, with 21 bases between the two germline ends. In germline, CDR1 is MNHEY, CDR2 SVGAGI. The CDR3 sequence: CASSRGGDGGGEQYF. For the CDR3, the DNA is TGTGCCAGCAGTCGAGGGGGGGACGGTGGGGGAGAGCAGTACTTC.

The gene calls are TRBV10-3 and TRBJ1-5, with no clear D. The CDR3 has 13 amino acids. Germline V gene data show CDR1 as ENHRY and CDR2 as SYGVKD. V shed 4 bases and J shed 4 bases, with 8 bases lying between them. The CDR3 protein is CAISGVANQPQHF. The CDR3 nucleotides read TGTGCCATCAGTGGGGTAGCAAATCAGCCCCAGCATTTT.

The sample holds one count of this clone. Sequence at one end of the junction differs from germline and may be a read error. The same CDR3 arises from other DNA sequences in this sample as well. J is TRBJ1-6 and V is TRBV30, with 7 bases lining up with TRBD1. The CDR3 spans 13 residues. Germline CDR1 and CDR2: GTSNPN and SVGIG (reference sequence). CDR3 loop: CAWRGQYNSPLHF. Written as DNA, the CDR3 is TGTGCCTGGAGGGGACAGTATAATTCCCCCCTCCACTTT.

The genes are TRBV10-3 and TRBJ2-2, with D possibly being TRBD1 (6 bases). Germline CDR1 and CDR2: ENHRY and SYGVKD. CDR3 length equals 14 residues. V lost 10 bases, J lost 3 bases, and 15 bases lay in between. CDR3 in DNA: TGTGCCACCACAACGGGACAACACACCGGGGAGCTGTTTTTT. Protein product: CATTTGQHTGELFF.

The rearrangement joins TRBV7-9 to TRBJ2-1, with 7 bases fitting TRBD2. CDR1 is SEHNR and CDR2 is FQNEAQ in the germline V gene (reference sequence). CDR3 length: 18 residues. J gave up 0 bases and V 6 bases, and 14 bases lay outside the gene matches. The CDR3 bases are TGTGCCAGCAGTACCCGGGTTGCGGGGGATTCCTCCTACAATGAGCAGTTCTTC. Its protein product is CASSTRVAGDSSYNEQFF.

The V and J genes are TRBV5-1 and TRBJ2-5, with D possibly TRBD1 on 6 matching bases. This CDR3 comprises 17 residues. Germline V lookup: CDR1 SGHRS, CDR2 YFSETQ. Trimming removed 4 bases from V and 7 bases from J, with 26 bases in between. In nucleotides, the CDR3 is TGCGCCAGCAGCCCGCGGACGAGGTCAGGGGTCCCAGGGACCCAGTACTTC. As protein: CASSPRTRSGVPGTQYF.

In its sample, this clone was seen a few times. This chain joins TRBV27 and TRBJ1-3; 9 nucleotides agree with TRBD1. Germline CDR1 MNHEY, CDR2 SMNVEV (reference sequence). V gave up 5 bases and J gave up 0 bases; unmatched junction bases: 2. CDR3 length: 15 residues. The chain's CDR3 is CASSNRGLSGNTIYF. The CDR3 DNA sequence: TGTGCCAGCAGTAACAGGGGGCTCTCTGGAAACACCATATATTTT.

CDR3 protein: CASSVVGSGGRWETQYF. The CDR3 DNA sequence: TGTGCCAGCAGCGTAGTAGGTAGCGGGGGCCGGTGGGAGACCCAGTACTTC. The chain combines TRBV9 with TRBJ2-5, with 9 bases lining up with TRBD2. The CDR3 has 17 amino acids. With 0 bases clipped from V and 5 bases from J, the junction kept 11 bases outside the gene matches. The germline V gene has CDR1 SGDLS and CDR2 YYNGEE.

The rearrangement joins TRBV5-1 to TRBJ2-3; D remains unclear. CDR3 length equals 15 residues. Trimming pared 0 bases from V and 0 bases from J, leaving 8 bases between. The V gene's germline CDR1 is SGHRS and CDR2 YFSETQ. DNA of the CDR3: TGCGCCAGCAGCTTGGTTCAGGCTAGCACAGATACGCAGTATTTT. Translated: CASSLVQASTDTQYF.

For the CDR3, the DNA is TGTGCCAGCTCACCGGGCGCAGGGACTAATGAAAAACTGTTTTTT. It codes for CASSPGAGTNEKLFF. The chain is built from TRBV18 and TRBJ1-4, with D possibly matching TRBD1 (5 bases). Trimming left V 3 bases short and J 2 bases short, with 10 bases between. Germline CDR1 reads KGHSH; CDR2 reads LQKENI. CDR3 length: 15 residues.

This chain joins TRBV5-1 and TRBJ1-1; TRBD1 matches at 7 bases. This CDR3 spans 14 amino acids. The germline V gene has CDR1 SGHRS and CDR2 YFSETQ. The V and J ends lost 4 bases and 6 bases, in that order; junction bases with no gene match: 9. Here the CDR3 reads CASSPGQVEAEAFF. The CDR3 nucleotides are TGCGCCAGCAGCCCCGGACAGGTCGAGGCTGAAGCTTTCTTT. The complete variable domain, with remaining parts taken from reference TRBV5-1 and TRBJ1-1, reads KAGVTQTPRYLIKTRGQQVTLSCSPISGHRSVSWYQQTPGQGLQFLFEYFSETQRNKGNFPGRFSGRQFSNSRSEMNVSTLELGDSALYLCASSPGQVEAEAFFGQGTRLTVV.

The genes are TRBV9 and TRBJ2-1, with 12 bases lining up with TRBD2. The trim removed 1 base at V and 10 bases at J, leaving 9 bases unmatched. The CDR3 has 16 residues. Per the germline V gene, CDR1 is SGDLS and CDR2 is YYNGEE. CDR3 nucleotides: TGTGCCAGCAGCGTAAGGGCTAGCGGGGGGGCCAGAGAGCAGTTCTTC. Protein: CASSVRASGGAREQFF.

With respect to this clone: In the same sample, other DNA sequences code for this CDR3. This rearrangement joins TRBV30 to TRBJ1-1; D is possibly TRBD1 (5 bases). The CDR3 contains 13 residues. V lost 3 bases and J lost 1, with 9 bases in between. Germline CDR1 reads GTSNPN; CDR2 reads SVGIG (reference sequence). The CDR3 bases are TGTGCCTGGAGCGGGGGGGAGAACACTGAAGCTTTCTTT. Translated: CAWSGGENTEAFF.

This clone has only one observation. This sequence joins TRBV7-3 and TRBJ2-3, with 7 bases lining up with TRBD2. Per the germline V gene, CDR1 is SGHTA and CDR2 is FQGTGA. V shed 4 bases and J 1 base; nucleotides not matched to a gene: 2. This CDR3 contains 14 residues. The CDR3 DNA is TGTGCCAGCAGCTATCGGGGGGGCACAGATACGCAGTATTTT. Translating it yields CASSYRGGTDTQYF.

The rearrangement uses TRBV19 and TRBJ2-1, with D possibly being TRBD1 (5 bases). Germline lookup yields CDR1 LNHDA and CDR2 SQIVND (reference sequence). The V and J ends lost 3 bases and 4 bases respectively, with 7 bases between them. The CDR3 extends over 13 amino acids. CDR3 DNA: TGTGCCAGTAGTATCCCAGGGTACAATGAGCAGTTCTTC. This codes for CASSIPGYNEQFF. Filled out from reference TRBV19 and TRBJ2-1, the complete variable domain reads DGGITQSPKYLFRKEGQNVTLSCEQNLNHDAMYWYRQDPGQGLRLIYYSQIVNDFQKGDIAEGYSVSREKKESFPLTVTSAQKNPTAFYLCASSIPGYNEQFFGPGTRLTVL.

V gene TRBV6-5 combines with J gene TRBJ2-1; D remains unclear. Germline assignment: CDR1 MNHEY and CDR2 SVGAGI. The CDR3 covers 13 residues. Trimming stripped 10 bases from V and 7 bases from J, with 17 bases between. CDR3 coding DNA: TGTGCCACCCTAGAACTGGCACTAAATGAGCAGTTCTTC. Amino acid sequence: CATLELALNEQFF.

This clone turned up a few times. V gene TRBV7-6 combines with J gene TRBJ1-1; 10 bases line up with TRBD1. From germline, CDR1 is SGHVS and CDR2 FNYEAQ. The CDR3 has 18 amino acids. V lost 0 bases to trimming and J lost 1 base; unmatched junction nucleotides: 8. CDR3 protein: CASSLALGTGVGNTEAFF. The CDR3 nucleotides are TGTGCCAGCAGCTTAGCACTAGGGACAGGGGTTGGGAACACTGAAGCTTTCTTT. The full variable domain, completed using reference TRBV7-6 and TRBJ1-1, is GAGVSQSPRYKVTKRGQDVALRCDPISGHVSLYWYRQALGQGPEFLTYFNYEAQQDKSGLPNDRFSAERPEGSISTLTIQRTEQRDSAMYRCASSLALGTGVGNTEAFFGQGTRLTVV.

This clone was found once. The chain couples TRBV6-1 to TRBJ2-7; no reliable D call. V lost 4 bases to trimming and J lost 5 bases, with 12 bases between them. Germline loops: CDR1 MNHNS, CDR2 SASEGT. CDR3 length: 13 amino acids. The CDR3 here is CASSVASRDEQYF. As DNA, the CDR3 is TGTGCCAGCAGTGTTGCAAGCCGAGACGAGCAGTACTTC.

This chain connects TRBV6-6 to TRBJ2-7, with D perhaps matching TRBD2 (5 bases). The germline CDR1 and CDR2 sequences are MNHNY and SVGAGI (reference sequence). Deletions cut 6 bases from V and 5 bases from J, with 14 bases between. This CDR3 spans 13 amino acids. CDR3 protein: CASRDSLLHEQYF. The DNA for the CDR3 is TGTGCCAGCAGGGACTCCCTCCTCCACGAGCAGTACTTC.

The CDR3 reads CASSLGGGSSGNTIYF. The CDR3 nucleotides are TGCGCCAGCAGCTTGGGTGGCGGCAGCTCTGGAAACACCATATATTTT. The chain is built from TRBV5-1 and TRBJ1-3; no reliable D call. Trimming shortened V by 0 bases and J by 0 bases, and 10 bases separated the two germline ends. CDR3 length equals 16 residues. Looked up from germline, CDR1 is SGHRS and CDR2 is YFSETQ.

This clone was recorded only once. In nucleotides, the CDR3 is TGTGCCAGCAGCTCGCAGCGGGGGGGCGGAGATACGCAGTATTTT. It encodes CASSSQRGGGDTQYF. The rearrangement uses TRBV7-9 and TRBJ2-3, with 10 bases matching TRBD2. The CDR3 consists of 15 residues. The trim removed 4 bases at V and 5 bases at J, leaving 6 bases unmatched. Looked up from germline, CDR1 is SEHNR and CDR2 is FQNEAQ (reference sequence).

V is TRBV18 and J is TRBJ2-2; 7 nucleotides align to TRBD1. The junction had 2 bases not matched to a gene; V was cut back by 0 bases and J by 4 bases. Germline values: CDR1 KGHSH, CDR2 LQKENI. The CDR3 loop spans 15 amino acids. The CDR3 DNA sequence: TGTGCCAGCTCACCACCGCCAGGGGGCACCGGGGAGCTGTTTTTT. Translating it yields CASSPPPGGTGELFF.

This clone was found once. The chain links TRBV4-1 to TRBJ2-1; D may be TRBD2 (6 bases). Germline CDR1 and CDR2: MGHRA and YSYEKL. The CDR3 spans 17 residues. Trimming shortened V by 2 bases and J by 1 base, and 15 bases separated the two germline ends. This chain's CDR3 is CASSQPRLVRSYNEQFF. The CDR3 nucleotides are TGCGCCAGCAGCCAACCACGACTAGTTCGGTCCTACAATGAGCAGTTCTTC.

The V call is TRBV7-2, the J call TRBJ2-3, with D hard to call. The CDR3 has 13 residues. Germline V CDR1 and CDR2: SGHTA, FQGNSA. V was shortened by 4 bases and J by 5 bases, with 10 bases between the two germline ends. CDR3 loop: CASSSDSQDTQYF. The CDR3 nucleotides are TGTGCCAGCAGCTCAGATAGCCAAGATACGCAGTATTTT.

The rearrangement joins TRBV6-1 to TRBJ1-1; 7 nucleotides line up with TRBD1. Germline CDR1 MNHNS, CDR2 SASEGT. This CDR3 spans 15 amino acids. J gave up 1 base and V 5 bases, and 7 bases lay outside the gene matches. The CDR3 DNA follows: TGTGCCAGCAGTAAAAGGGACAGCCCGAACACTGAAGCTTTCTTT. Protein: CASSKRDSPNTEAFF.

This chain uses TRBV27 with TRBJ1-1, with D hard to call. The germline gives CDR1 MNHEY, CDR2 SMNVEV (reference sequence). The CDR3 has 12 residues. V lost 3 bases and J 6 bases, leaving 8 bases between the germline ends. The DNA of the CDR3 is TGTGCCAGCAGTTTGCCGCGCGCTGAAGCTTTCTTT. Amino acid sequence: CASSLPRAEAFF.

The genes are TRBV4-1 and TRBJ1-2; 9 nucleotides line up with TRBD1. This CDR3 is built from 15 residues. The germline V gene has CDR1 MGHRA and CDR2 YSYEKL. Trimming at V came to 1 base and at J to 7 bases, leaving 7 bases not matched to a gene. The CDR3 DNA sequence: TGCGCCAGCAGCCAAGCCCTACAGGGGGCTAGTGGCTACACCTTC. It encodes CASSQALQGASGYTF.

The CDR3 DNA follows: TGTGCCTGGGACAGGGGGCAGGACACTGAAGCTTTCTTT. This codes for CAWDRGQDTEAFF. This rearrangement joins TRBV30 to TRBJ1-1, with 10 bases identical to TRBD1. The ends lost 5 bases at V and 3 bases at J; junction bases unmatched: 3. The CDR3 has 13 residues. Germline V gene sequence: CDR1 GTSNPN, CDR2 SVGIG (reference sequence).

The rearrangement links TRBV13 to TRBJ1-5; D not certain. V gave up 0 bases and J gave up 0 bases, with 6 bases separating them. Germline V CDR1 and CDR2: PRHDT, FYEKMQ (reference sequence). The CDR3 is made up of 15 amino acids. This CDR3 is CASSLGGDSNQPQHF. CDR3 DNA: TGTGCCAGCAGCTTAGGGGGCGATAGCAATCAGCCCCAGCATTTT.